This T cell receptor beta chain was captured in a study of human T cells and chemical hapten exposure (dated by TCRdb to about 2021). Study-level background: For sensitization, 2% DPC in acetone was applied to a roughly 2 cm by roughly 2 cm area of upper inner arm skin. Patients additionally received weekly therapeutic DPC doses to the scalp throughout the roughly 25-week study period. Patch testing was done on the upper back using Finn chambers containing 0.01% DPC, and results were scored after 6 days according to International Contact Dermatitis Research Group standards. Most of the patients in the cohort were female, and the cohort covered alopecia areata with under or over 50% scalp involvement, alopecia totalis and alopecia universalis. The libraries were sequenced as a pool, and the TCR yield per sample differed mostly because of small variations in library volumes within the pool. Peripheral blood TCR repertoire changes were tracked in vivo in alopecia patients during primary and secondary sensitization to the hapten diphenylcyclopropenone (DPC). Patient blood was sampled pre-sensitization (week 0) and at 2, 6 and about 24 weeks after DPC sensitization. Twenty-nine alopecia patients gave blood for TCR sequencing at one to four time points (pre-sensitization, 2, 6 and 24 weeks). The paper's findings and limits, for the study overall: Alopecia, a presumed autoimmune disease, was present in all patients, so the immune response of the patients might differ from that of healthy individuals. DPC sensitization did not change the number of TCRs with a frequency above 1 in 1000, and there was no evidence of changes in global repertoire structure. Repeated subsampling changed both the strength of the expansion versus patch-test correlation and the threshold at which that correlation became significant. Patch test score correlated positively with the number of PT1 expanded TCRs, reaching significance at thresholds 8, 16 and 32 but not at 4. Compared with pre-sensitization or healthy control sets, expanded TCRs formed significantly more large CDR3 similarity clusters, which is consistent with antigen-driven responses.

The meaning of the sample's time point label: pre-sensitization, week 0. The sample's treatment or condition label, in plain terms: therapeutic diphenylcyclopropenone sensitization with weekly scalp DPC. At each patch-test visit, blood was drawn before the patch test was applied. Patients were eligible if aged 18 to 70, diagnosed with alopecia and judged suitable for DPC therapy, and pregnant patients were excluded. Total RNA was extracted from unfractionated whole blood collected in Tempus Blood RNA tubes. From a lookup of the germline V gene, CDR1 and CDR2 are MNHEY and SVGEGT. The CDR3 sequence holds 14 residues, the cysteine and phenylalanine included. Only the CDR3 part of the read is kept: 42 bases, read in frame from the first base. Compared with germline, V lacks 5 bases and J lacks 5 bases; bases without a gene match: 4. The sample holds a few counts of this clonotype. Its cognate antigen has yet to be identified. No clone much larger than this one lies a single base away; base qualities are absent.

Preparation of the library involved RACE. Instrument on record: NextSeq 500. Library preparation attached unique molecular identifiers to individual cDNA molecules for quantitative, reproducible TCR counting. Each blood RNA sample was used to sequence both TCR alpha and TCR beta chains. The original methods were these. A median of around 100,000 TCRs per sample was observed, with a range of about 20,000 to 690,600. The Decombinator software suite was used to annotate the V, J and CDR3 of the TCR reads. To make PS versus PT1 abundance plots, every sample was subsampled to the same number of TCRs (28,000). TCRs were defined as expanded if absent before sensitization and observed at least eight times at the 2-week time point. Using fastp trimming at Q25 and MiXCR clonotype assembly, TCRdb reanalyzed the public sequencing data and kept in-frame beta chains. CDR3 protein duplicates are merged, each entry listing the most common genes and DNA. TCRdb's processing, not the authors', yielded these V and J calls. In this sample the table shows about 120,000 distinct CDR3 sequences, approximately 13% of which occur a single time. The ten largest clones add up to approximately 3% of the sample.

The source is a woman younger than 30 with alopecia areata. Some clones in this sample may be carry-over from other donors' samples. The source was whole blood, collected in connection with sensitization to the hapten diphenylcyclopropenone (DPC). The sequence joins TRBV6-2 or TRBV6-3 to TRBJ2-2; 8 nucleotides in the junction match TRBD2. The CDR3: CASSSSGETGELFF. The sequenced DNA is TGTGCCAGCAGTAGTAGCGGGGAGACCGGGGAGCTGTTTTTT.